This TCR beta chain was recovered during a study of T-cell memory formation after mild COVID-19. Study-level results: Certain responding clones were present in pre-infection memory, suggesting participation of cross-reactive memory.

TCRdb reanalysed the 5' RACE reads using MiXCR and keeps one entry per CDR3 protein. The sample carries 200,000 to 250,000 distinct CDR3 sequences, roughly 15% recorded once. Deletions cut 4 bases from V and 2 bases from J, with 14 bases between. The CDR3 is 15 residues long. Germline lookup yields CDR1 SGHTA and CDR2 FQGNSA. Concerning this clonotype itself: Its cognate antigen is unknown.

The rearrangement uses TRBV7-2 and TRBJ1-1; D remains ambiguous. The source is a man younger than 30 who had mild COVID-19 (a few samples of this study predate the infection). Cell type and time point are not known. The sequencing sample was made of PBMCs or a T cell subset sorted from them (not recorded which). CDR3 protein: CASSWRSGQNTEAFF. The CDR3 DNA follows: TGTGCCAGCAGCTGGAGGTCGGGCCAAAACACTGAAGCTTTCTTT.